The 30 T cell receptor beta chains below come from one sample, sequenced in a study of cytomegalovirus exposure and HLA in healthy donors. PCR employed 60 Vbeta and 13 Jbeta primers. The method was immunoSEQ multiplex PCR; TCRdb's version includes in-frame clones alone and lacks a portion of them. The repertoire holds over 200,000 clones, with about 79% as singletons. Sequencing was performed on PBMCs. The receptors shown here come from a male donor in good health and CMV-seronegative.

The chain joins TRBV11-3 to TRBJ2-3; 9 nucleotides align to TRBD2. The CDR3 extends over 16 amino acids. Germline V gene data show CDR1 as SGHNT and CDR2 as YENEEA. The J segment lost 4 bases and the V segment lost 5 bases, leaving 10 bases of the junction unmatched. CDR3 coding DNA: TGTGCCAGCAGCGCAGGGAGGGGCGGGGGGGCAGATACGCAGTATTTT. It specifies CASSAGRGGGADTQYF. The full variable domain, with the rest looked up from reference TRBV11-3 and TRBJ2-3, is EAGVVQSPRYKIIEKKQPVAFWCNPISGHNTLYWYLQNLGQGPELLIRYENEEAVDDSQLPKDRFSAERLKGVDSTLKIQPAELGDSAVYLCASSAGRGGGADTQYFGPGTRLTVL.

This clone was counted ten times or more. The rearrangement joins TRBV30 to TRBJ2-2, with unresolved D. Germline-derived CDR1 and CDR2 are GTSNPN and SVGIG (reference sequence). This CDR3 is built from 12 residues. Trimming shortened V by 0 bases and J by 6 bases, and 5 bases separated the two germline ends. The CDR3 region is CAWSVSPGELFF. In DNA, the CDR3 is TGTGCCTGGAGTGTATCTCCCGGGGAGCTGTTTTTT.

This clone appeared once. The CDR3 region is CASSSSGGAYNEQFF. DNA for the CDR3: TGCGCCAGCAGCAGTAGCGGGGGTGCGTACAATGAGCAGTTCTTC. This chain joins TRBV5-1 and TRBJ2-1, with 9 bases matching TRBD2. Germline trimming cut 4 bases from V and 4 bases from J; bases unmatched to any gene: 6. Per germline, CDR1 SGHRS and CDR2 YFSETQ. The CDR3 covers 15 residues.

The chain combines TRBV11-2 with TRBJ1-1, with no clear D. V shed 5 bases and J shed 3 bases, with 13 bases lying between them. This CDR3 is 14 amino acids long. Germline-derived CDR1 and CDR2 are SGHAT and FQNNGV. The CDR3 DNA follows: TGTGCCAGCAGCCCCGTGGGTCGGGACACTGAAGCTTTCTTT. It codes for CASSPVGRDTEAFF.

This CDR3 reads CASNKGGLSTEAFF. The CDR3 DNA follows: TGTGCCAGCAATAAGGGGGGGCTGAGCACTGAAGCTTTCTTT. J is TRBJ1-1 and V is TRBV2, with TRBD1 as a possible D gene (6 bases). The CDR3 totals 14 residues. Trimming left V 7 bases short and J 4 bases short, with 16 bases between. CDR1 is SNHLY and CDR2 is FYNNEI in the germline V gene.

This clone has more than one count but fewer than ten. The CDR3 region has the DNA TGTGCCAGCAGCAACAACAGGGTAGCCTACGAGCAGTACTTC. This gives the protein CASSNNRVAYEQYF. This chain uses TRBV7-2 with TRBJ2-7; the D gene is possibly TRBD1 (6 bases). Germline loops: CDR1 SGHTA, CDR2 FQGNSA. The V end was cut by 5 bases, the J end by 2 bases, with 13 bases between. The CDR3 totals 14 residues. Variable domain in full (rest from reference TRBV7-2 and TRBJ2-7): GAGVSQSPSNKVTEKGKDVELRCDPISGHTALYWYRQSLGQGLEFLIYFQGNSAPDKSGLPSDRFSAERTGGSVSTLTIQRTQQEDSAVYLCASSNNRVAYEQYFGPGTRLTVT.

The V gene is TRBV18, the J gene TRBJ2-5; D is undetermined. The CDR3 loop spans 11 amino acids. Germline-derived CDR1 and CDR2 are KGHSH and LQKENI. The V end was cut by 2 bases, the J end by 7 bases, with 5 bases between. The CDR3 nucleotides are TGTGCCAGCTCACCAGAGGTGACCCAGTACTTC. It yields the protein CASSPEVTQYF.

The chain has TRBV5-5 and TRBJ1-1, with a tentative D call TRBD1 (6 bases). Trimming stripped 7 bases from V and 3 bases from J, with 13 bases between. CDR3 length: 13 amino acids. Germline V gene data show CDR1 as SGHKS and CDR2 as YYEKEE (reference sequence). CDR3 loop: CASLGGRDTEAFF. The DNA for the CDR3 is TGTGCCAGCTTGGGGGGGCGGGACACTGAAGCTTTCTTT.

J is TRBJ2-1 and V is TRBV6-4, with TRBD1 identical over 8 bases. V shed 3 bases and J 8 bases; nucleotides not matched to a gene: 6. Germline loops: CDR1 MRHNA, CDR2 SNTAGT. The CDR3 is 14 amino acids. The CDR3 DNA sequence: TGTGCCAGCAGTGAGAGGCAGGGGGCTTATGAGCAGTTCTTC. The encoded protein is CASSERQGAYEQFF.

This clone occurred a few times. This chain connects TRBV6-5 to TRBJ2-3; 7 positions agree with TRBD2. The CDR3 is 14 residues long. Germline CDR1 is MNHEY and CDR2 is SVGAGI. V was pared by 5 bases and J by 2 bases, with 4 bases of the junction left unmatched. This CDR3 reads CASSASGYTDTQYF. The CDR3 nucleotides are TGTGCCAGCAGTGCTAGCGGCTACACAGATACGCAGTATTTT.

The rearrangement links TRBV7-8 to TRBJ2-1; TRBD1 is a possible D gene (5 bases). This CDR3 is built from 15 residues. V was pared by 0 bases and J by 3 bases, with 9 bases between. Germline V gives CDR1 SGHVS, CDR2 FQNEAQ. Here the CDR3 DNA reads TGTGCCAGCAGCTTAGCGAAAGGGGACTACAATGAGCAGTTCTTC. Its translation: CASSLAKGDYNEQFF.

The chain employs TRBV5-4 and TRBJ2-3; maybe TRBD2 (6 bases). The V gene lost 1 base and the J gene lost 0 bases, with 9 bases spanning the gap. The CDR3 loop spans 15 amino acids. From germline, CDR1 is SGHNT and CDR2 YYREEE (reference sequence). DNA of the CDR3: TGTGCCAGCAGCTTGCCCGGACTAAGCACAGATACGCAGTATTTT. Protein: CASSLPGLSTDTQYF.

The chain uses TRBV28 and TRBJ1-2; D perhaps matches TRBD1 (6 bases). The CDR3 contains 13 residues. The V gene's germline CDR1 is MDHEN and CDR2 SYDVKM. V was pared by 10 bases and J by 8 bases, with 20 bases between. The CDR3 DNA is TGTGCCACCTTTTCCATAACAGGGACCGGCTACACCTTC. This gives the protein CATFSITGTGYTF.

This clone was detected only a few times. CDR3 bases: TGTGCCAGCAGTTACAGGGCAGGGCGCGCCGGGGAGCTGTTTTTT. Translated: CASSYRAGRAGELFF. The chain carries TRBV6-6 and TRBJ2-2, with D possibly matching TRBD1 (5 bases). The V and J ends lost 2 bases and 6 bases respectively, with 13 bases between them. This CDR3 region has 15 residues. Germline V gene data show CDR1 as MNHNY and CDR2 as SVGAGI (reference sequence).

The chain is built from TRBV5-1 and TRBJ1-4; 9 bases match TRBD1. The trim removed 7 bases at V and 4 bases at J, leaving 2 bases unmatched. Germline CDR1 and CDR2: SGHRS and YFSETQ. The CDR3 sequence is 13 residues long. CDR3 region: CASGQGINEKLFF. Written as DNA, the CDR3 is TGCGCCAGCGGACAGGGGATTAATGAAAAACTGTTTTTT. Variable domain in full (rest from reference TRBV5-1 and TRBJ1-4): KAGVTQTPRYLIKTRGQQVTLSCSPISGHRSVSWYQQTPGQGLQFLFEYFSETQRNKGNFPGRFSGRQFSNSRSEMNVSTLELGDSALYLCASGQGINEKLFFGSGTQLSVL.

The chain employs TRBV6-6 and TRBJ2-1, with 16 bases fitting TRBD2. Germline CDR1 MNHNY, CDR2 SVGAGI (reference sequence). The length of the CDR3 is 16 residues. The J segment lost 4 bases and the V segment lost 6 bases, leaving 3 bases of the junction unmatched. The CDR3 nucleotides are TGTGCCAGCAGGTCGGGACTAGCGGGAGGGTACAATGAGCAGTTCTTC. Encoded protein: CASRSGLAGGYNEQFF.

J is TRBJ1-4 and V is TRBV9; D is undetermined. The V gene lost 2 bases and the J gene lost 6 bases, with 11 bases spanning the gap. Germline V lookup: CDR1 SGDLS, CDR2 YYNGEE. The CDR3 consists of 14 residues. CDR3 coding DNA: TGTGCCAGCAGCGTCGAGGGAGTCGATGAAAAACTGTTTTTT. Translating it yields CASSVEGVDEKLFF. The variable domain in full, with the rest retrieved from reference TRBV9 and TRBJ1-4, is DSGVTQTPKHLITATGQRVTLRCSPRSGDLSVYWYQQSLDQGLQFLIQYYNGEERAKGNILERFSAQQFPDLHSELNLSSLELGDSALYFCASSVEGVDEKLFFGSGTQLSVL.

The chain combines TRBV9 with TRBJ2-1, with 9 nucleotides matching TRBD2. After removal of 4 bases from V and 7 bases from J, the junction contained 12 bases not matched to a gene. This CDR3 has 16 residues. Germline CDR1 reads SGDLS; CDR2 reads YYNGEE. The CDR3 DNA reads TGTGCCAGCAGCTTTTCCTTAGCGGGAGAATGGAATGAGCAGTTCTTC. Residues: CASSFSLAGEWNEQFF.

V usage is TRBV11-3 and J usage is TRBJ2-3, with 14 bases matching TRBD2. The CDR3 has 16 amino acids. V lost 5 bases, J lost 3 bases, and 4 bases stayed unmatched. Germline V CDR1 and CDR2: SGHNT, YENEEA. CDR3 sequence: CASSLGTSGRTDTQYF. DNA for the CDR3: TGTGCCAGCAGCCTCGGGACTAGCGGGAGAACAGATACGCAGTATTTT.

The chain employs TRBV6-1 and TRBJ1-5; 10 nucleotides agree with TRBD1. This CDR3 comprises 15 residues. In germline, CDR1 is MNHNS, CDR2 SASEGT. Trimming took 6 bases from V and 6 from J; bases not matched to a gene: 8. CDR3 DNA: TGTGCCAGCAGCCTGACAGGGGGCGCGAGTCAGCCCCAGCATTTT. Translation: CASSLTGGASQPQHF.

The chain couples TRBV28 to TRBJ2-5; 12 bases fit TRBD2. This CDR3 is 19 amino acids long. Germline CDR1 MDHEN, CDR2 SYDVKM. Unmatched junction bases numbered 14, after V lost 6 bases and J lost 0 bases. For the CDR3, the DNA is TGTGCCAGCAGGACCGTCAATGTGCGGACTAGCGGGGACCAAGAGACCCAGTACTTC. Encoded protein: CASRTVNVRTSGDQETQYF.

The chain uses TRBV27 and TRBJ2-7; 9 nucleotides match TRBD2. Germline lookup yields CDR1 MNHEY and CDR2 SMNVEV (reference sequence). The CDR3 sequence is 17 residues long. Trimming took 5 bases from V and 0 from J; bases not matched to a gene: 11. The CDR3 is CASSPLPLAGASYEQYF. For the CDR3, the DNA is TGTGCCAGCAGTCCCCTTCCTTTAGCGGGAGCCTCCTACGAGCAGTACTTC.

The V gene is TRBV7-9, the J gene TRBJ1-1, with D perhaps matching TRBD1 (6 bases). The CDR3 loop spans 13 amino acids. With 1 base removed from V and 5 bases from J, the gap between germline ends came to 8 bases. Germline-derived CDR1 and CDR2 are SEHNR and FQNEAQ (reference sequence). In DNA, the CDR3 is TGTGCCAGCAGCTTAGAGGGGACAACTGAAGCTTTCTTT. Translation gives CASSLEGTTEAFF.

This chain uses TRBV6-1 with TRBJ1-1, with 10 bases fitting TRBD1. The V segment lost 8 bases and the J segment 5 bases; nucleotides outside the gene matches: 11. Germline values: CDR1 MNHNS, CDR2 SASEGT. The CDR3 consists of 15 residues. The CDR3: CASVGTGVFGTEAFF. CDR3 DNA sequence: TGTGCCAGCGTAGGGACAGGGGTTTTTGGGACTGAAGCTTTCTTT.

The chain combines TRBV28 with TRBJ1-2; D is perhaps TRBD1 (5 bases). V dropped 5 bases and J dropped 4 bases, with 14 bases sitting between them. The CDR3 totals 14 residues. Per germline, CDR1 MDHEN and CDR2 SYDVKM. CDR3 region: CASSPRGMSYGYTF. CDR3 in DNA: TGTGCCAGCAGTCCCCGGGGGATGAGCTATGGCTACACCTTC.

The chain links TRBV27 to TRBJ2-7, with TRBD1 as a possible D gene (6 bases). Trimming removed 6 bases from V and 3 bases from J, with 12 bases in between. There are 13 residues in the CDR3. Germline V gene data show CDR1 as MNHEY and CDR2 as SMNVEV (reference sequence). The CDR3 loop reads CASRTGTLYEQYF. DNA for the CDR3: TGTGCCAGCAGAACCGGGACACTCTACGAGCAGTACTTC.

Only a few counts were recorded for this clone. This chain uses TRBV7-9 with TRBJ1-1; TRBD1 matches 7 bases. Germline V gene data show CDR1 as SEHNR and CDR2 as FQNEAQ (reference sequence). The CDR3 runs 16 residues. V dropped 3 bases and J dropped 0; count of bases not matched to a gene: 7. This CDR3 is CASSFNPGQMNTEAFF. The CDR3 coding sequence is TGTGCCAGCAGCTTCAACCCGGGACAGATGAACACTGAAGCTTTCTTT.

This clone was seen a few times. The V and J genes are TRBV6-1 and TRBJ1-1; possibly TRBD1 for D (5 bases). The V and J ends lost 6 bases and 4 bases respectively, with 9 bases between them. CDR3 size: 12 residues. From germline, CDR1 is MNHNS and CDR2 SASEGT. Here the CDR3 DNA reads TGTGCCAGCAGAGGGGCCCTCACTGAAGCTTTCTTT. It specifies CASRGALTEAFF.

The V and J genes are TRBV9 and TRBJ1-4; D uncertain. Between the trimmed V and J ends, which lost 1 base and 0 bases, there was a span of 7 bases. CDR3 length: 15 amino acids. CDR1 SGDLS and CDR2 YYNGEE come from the germline V gene. The CDR3 loop reads CASSVRGTTNEKLFF. CDR3 DNA: TGTGCCAGCAGCGTACGCGGTACAACTAATGAAAAACTGTTTTTT. Complete variable domain (other parts from reference TRBV9 and TRBJ1-4): DSGVTQTPKHLITATGQRVTLRCSPRSGDLSVYWYQQSLDQGLQFLIQYYNGEERAKGNILERFSAQQFPDLHSELNLSSLELGDSALYFCASSVRGTTNEKLFFGSGTQLSVL.

The chain joins TRBV28 to TRBJ2-2, with 12 nucleotides matching TRBD2. This CDR3 is 16 amino acids long. Germline V gene lookup returns CDR1 MDHEN and CDR2 SYDVKM. V lost 9 bases and J lost 5; bases outside the gene matches: 10. CDR3: CASESSGRAGTGELFF. The CDR3 nucleotides read TGTGCCAGTGAATCTAGCGGGAGGGCGGGAACCGGGGAGCTGTTTTTT.